The source of this T cell receptor beta chain is a study of CD8+ T cells in alopecia areata. Study at large: At a dose of 5 to 10 mg twice daily, oral tofacitinib was given to treated patients. The study gave tofacitinib for 6 to 18 months, then 6 months off drug. Broader study findings: The study found higher clonality in lesional than normal scalp, especially in alopecia totalis/universalis. With patients, TCR sharing proved less clear than in mice, a difference possibly related to HLA.

This CDR3 comprises 11 residues. V was pared by 4 bases and J by 2 bases, with 6 bases between. CDR1 is GTSNPN, CDR2 SVGIG, per germline (reference sequence). It was cDNA, reverse transcribed from extracted RNA, that served as the sequencing template. Sequencing used immunoSEQ multiplex PCR; TCRdb keeps in-frame clones, though not all of them. The sample lists some 7,000 clones, less than 75% occurring once. This clone appeared a few times. Antigen unknown. Alopecia areata patients provided lesional scalp punch biopsies and peripheral blood, both collected for the study. The starting material was skin, obtained at week 0. The chain joins TRBV30 to TRBJ2-7; D is unresolved. The clonotype comes from a human donor with alopecia areata. The chain's CDR3 is CAWTEAYEQYF. DNA of the CDR3: TGTGCCTGGACAGAAGCCTACGAGCAGTACTTC. Filled out from reference TRBV30 and TRBJ2-7, the complete variable domain reads SQTIHQWPATLVQPVGSPLSLECTVEGTSNPNLYWYRQAAGRGLQLLFYSVGIGQISSEVPQNLSASRPQDRQFILSSKKLLLSDSGFYLCAWTEAYEQYFGPGTRLTVT.